Listed here are 19 T cell receptor beta chains from one sample, sequenced in a study of T cell responses to AZD1222 COVID-19 vaccine (dated by TCRdb to about 2021). The library was prepared using the immunoSEQ multiplex PCR assay. TCRdb mirrors the immuneACCESS table, restricted to in-frame sequences. Some clones are absent from its copies; in checked studies, under half trace to an unresolved V gene, and the reason for the others is unknown. Counted in this sample were some 120,000 clones; 91% of them appeared once. In total, the top ten clones hold approximately 2.8% of the sample. According to the study, the label for this sample's time point signals: baseline before first vaccination. The sample in question was peripheral blood, obtained on day 0 of AZD1222 vaccination. The receptor set was obtained from an adult in good health.

The genes are TRBV7-9 and TRBJ1-1, with D possibly TRBD1 on 5 matching bases. CDR1 SEHNR and CDR2 FQNEAQ come from the germline V gene (reference sequence). There are 11 residues in the CDR3. Trimming shortened V by 5 bases and J by 13 bases, and 14 bases separated the two germline ends. The CDR3 DNA sequence: TGTGCCAGCAGCCCGCCAGGGAAGGTTTTCTTT. It is translated as CASSPPGKVFF.

The chain links TRBV5-4 to TRBJ2-1, with TRBD2 matching 12 bases. The V segment lost 2 bases and the J segment 8 bases; nucleotides outside the gene matches: 8. CDR3 length: 16 amino acids. Germline loops: CDR1 SGHNT, CDR2 YYREEE (reference sequence). The chain's CDR3 is CASSLPTSGSPHEQFF. The CDR3 DNA sequence: TGTGCCAGCAGCTTACCGACTAGCGGGAGCCCCCATGAGCAGTTCTTC.

V usage is TRBV6-1 and J usage is TRBJ2-7; TRBD1 might be the D (7 bases). The CDR3 consists of 16 residues. Trimming removed 2 bases from V and 1 base from J, with 15 bases in between. CDR1 and CDR2 from the germline V gene are MNHNS and SASEGT. CDR3 nucleotides: TGTGCCAGCAGTGAACCTATACAGGGGACTTCCTACGAGCAGTACTTC. It is translated as CASSEPIQGTSYEQYF.

The chain employs TRBV27 and TRBJ2-3; D might be TRBD1 (6 bases). The CDR3 covers 13 residues. Trimming took off 3 bases at V and 5 bases at J, with 9 bases between the two ends. The germline CDR1 and CDR2 sequences are MNHEY and SMNVEV (reference sequence). CDR3 sequence reads: CASSLGRGDTQYF. Here the CDR3 DNA reads TGTGCCAGCAGTTTGGGCAGGGGAGATACGCAGTATTTT.

The chain joins TRBV4-1 to TRBJ2-7; D ambiguous. This CDR3 contains 15 residues. Germline CDR1 and CDR2: MGHRA and YSYEKL. Trimming cost V 3 bases and J 0 bases, with 12 bases left between them. CDR3 protein: CASSQLERGSYEQYF. The CDR3 nucleotides read TGCGCCAGCAGCCAGTTAGAGAGAGGCTCCTACGAGCAGTACTTC.

The chain is built from TRBV2 and TRBJ1-2; 8 bases are a match to TRBD1. Trimming cost V 0 bases and J 2 bases; bases outside gene matches: 2. This CDR3 has 15 amino acids. Germline V CDR1 and CDR2: SNHLY, FYNNEI. In DNA form, the CDR3 reads TGTGCCAGCAGTGAAGCGCGGGACAGGAACTATGGCTACACCTTC. It is translated as CASSEARDRNYGYTF.

This chain links TRBV7-9 with TRBJ2-1, with a tentative D call TRBD2 (5 bases). The CDR3 has 16 amino acids. Germline CDR1 SEHNR, CDR2 FQNEAQ (reference sequence). V shed 5 bases and J shed 0 bases, with 14 bases lying between them. The CDR3 here is CASSPSDGDSYNEQFF. The DNA for the CDR3 is TGTGCCAGCAGCCCCTCGGACGGGGACTCCTACAATGAGCAGTTCTTC.

This chain connects TRBV5-4 to TRBJ1-1; D is perhaps TRBD1 (6 bases). The germline CDR1 and CDR2 sequences are SGHNT and YYREEE (reference sequence). Trimming took off 0 bases at V and 2 bases at J, with 11 bases between the two ends. CDR3 length equals 15 residues. In DNA, the CDR3 is TGTGCCAGCAGCTTGGGGTACAGGGAAAACACTGAAGCTTTCTTT. This codes for CASSLGYRENTEAFF.

V usage is TRBV9 and J usage is TRBJ1-2, with no clear D. The CDR3 is 10 residues long. CDR1 SGDLS and CDR2 YYNGEE come from the germline V gene. V was cut by 3 bases and J by 7 bases, with 4 bases left in between. The CDR3 DNA reads TGTGCCAGCAGCGCTGGTGGCTACACCTTC. This codes for CASSAGGYTF.

The chain combines TRBV3-1 (or the pseudogene TRBV3-2) with TRBJ2-5; 9 nucleotides match TRBD2. This CDR3 spans 16 amino acids. Trimming at V came to 1 base and at J to 5 bases, leaving 8 bases not matched to a gene. Germline values: CDR1 LGHDT, CDR2 YNNKEL (reference sequence). The CDR3 sequence: CASSQGAQRGEETQYF. CDR3 coding DNA: TGTGCCAGCAGCCAAGGGGCTCAGCGGGGGGAGGAGACCCAGTACTTC.

The chain recombines TRBV19 with TRBJ1-1; tentative D call: TRBD1 (6 bases). This CDR3 is 12 amino acids long. Germline V lookup: CDR1 LNHDA, CDR2 SQIVND (reference sequence). Deletions cut 3 bases from V and 6 bases from J, with 8 bases between. In DNA form, the CDR3 reads TGTGCCAGTAGTATCAGGGGCGCTGAAGCTTTCTTT. This gives the protein CASSIRGAEAFF.

V is TRBV2 and J is TRBJ1-2, with D perhaps TRBD1 (5 bases). The V gene's germline CDR1 is SNHLY and CDR2 FYNNEI. V was clipped by 4 bases and J by 11 bases, with 14 bases between them. This CDR3 is 12 amino acids long. CDR3 sequence: CASSGGLNPYTF. CDR3 nucleotide sequence: TGTGCCAGCAGTGGGGGGTTAAACCCTTACACCTTC.

V and J are TRBV5-4 and TRBJ1-2, with TRBD1 identical over 12 bases. Germline CDR1 is SGHNT and CDR2 is YYREEE (reference sequence). The CDR3 is 17 amino acids. The V segment lost 4 bases and the J segment 8 bases; nucleotides outside the gene matches: 15. CDR3 in DNA: TGTGCCAGCAGCCATAAAGCCGGGACAGGGGGCGTCGGGGGCTACACCTTC. It specifies CASSHKAGTGGVGGYTF.

The V and J genes are TRBV5-4 and TRBJ2-7, with a possible D match to TRBD1 (5 bases). Germline-derived CDR1 and CDR2 are SGHNT and YYREEE (reference sequence). The CDR3 loop spans 16 amino acids. V was trimmed by 10 bases and J by 0 bases, leaving 23 bases between them. CDR3 sequence (DNA): TGTGCCGTTCAAGTATTGGGGCAGGCAATCTCCTACGAGCAGTACTTC. It translates to CAVQVLGQAISYEQYF.

J is TRBJ2-7 and V is TRBV30; D possibly matches TRBD1 or TRBD2 (5 bases each). There are 12 residues in the CDR3. The ends were cut back, 2 bases at V and 10 bases at J, with 15 bases in the middle. From germline, CDR1 is GTSNPN and CDR2 SVGIG (reference sequence). Here the CDR3 DNA reads TGTGCCTGGAGTCCCGGGACGGAGGAACAGTACTTC. Its translation is CAWSPGTEEQYF.

This clone was recorded once. The V gene is TRBV19, the J gene TRBJ2-7, with D unclear. The germline gives CDR1 LNHDA, CDR2 SQIVND (reference sequence). CDR3 length equals 13 residues. V lost 8 bases and J 3 bases, leaving 14 bases between the germline ends. Written as DNA, the CDR3 is TGTGCCAGTGCGAAGAGTCGGTTCTACGAGCAGTACTTC. Translation: CASAKSRFYEQYF.

This clone came up once. The chain joins TRBV9 to TRBJ1-2, with D possibly being TRBD1 (5 bases). V was clipped by 2 bases and J by 4 bases, with 15 bases between them. The CDR3 runs 15 residues. Germline CDR1 reads SGDLS; CDR2 reads YYNGEE. CDR3 bases: TGTGCCAGCAGCGTGGGGACCCGCGGGGGCTATGGCTACACCTTC. This sequence encodes CASSVGTRGGYGYTF.

CDR3 sequence (DNA): TGTGCCAGCAGTAAGTCAGGGCTGGAGACGCAGTATTTT. Its translation: CASSKSGLETQYF. This sequence joins TRBV6-5 and TRBJ2-3; tentatively, D is TRBD1 (5 bases). Germline CDR1 and CDR2: MNHEY and SVGAGI. This CDR3 comprises 13 residues. V was clipped by 5 bases and J by 9 bases, with 15 bases between them.

This clone was seen more than once but under ten times. The chain has TRBV5-1 and TRBJ1-4; 7 bases line up with TRBD1. V gave up 4 bases and J gave up 6 bases; unmatched junction bases: 9. The CDR3 is 15 residues long. The germline gives CDR1 SGHRS, CDR2 YFSETQ. Here the CDR3 DNA reads TGCGCCAGCAGCGCCTCAGGGGGTGACTATGAAAAACTGTTTTTT. Translation: CASSASGGDYEKLFF.